This is a list of T cell receptor beta chains from one sample in a study of tumor-infiltrating lymphocytes in primary liver carcinoma. TCRdb recomputed calls from the multiplex PCR reads with MiXCR, one row per CDR3 protein. The table has tens of thousands of distinct CDR3 sequences, about 74% seen once; the top ten hold about 32%. Sequencing input: liver tumor tissue from sampling region 5. These receptors came from a woman younger than 45 with primary liver carcinoma and hepatitis B virus infection. The CDR3 runs from the conserved cysteine through the conserved F or W. A D gene is named only where the DNA matches it firmly. Where a row states a size, it is once, few, many or the class of an expanded clone; other rows omit it.

j_gene	v_gene	d_gene	abundance	CDR3aa	CDR3nt
TRBJ2-2	TRBV11-2	-	-	CASSPDPQSNIGELFF	TGTGCCAGCAGCCCCGATCCCCAATCGAACATCGGGGAGCTCTTTTTC
TRBJ2-2	TRBV4-3	TRBD2	-	CASNVLAGGPRSSTWELFF	TGCGCCAGCAACGTACTAGCGGGAGGGCCCCGCTCGAGCACCTGGGAGCTGTTTTTT
TRBJ2-7	TRBV11-2	-	-	CASSLETGELRGQYF	TGTGCCAGCAGCTTAGAAACGGGGGAACTACGCGGACAGTACTTC
TRBJ2-3	TRBV11-3	-	-	CASSSGSGRYTDTQYF	TGTGCCAGCAGCTCCGGGAGCGGGCGGTACACAGATACGCAGTATTTT
TRBJ2-1	TRBV28	-	-	CASGEVSSYNGQFF	TGTGCCAGCGGGGAGGTGAGCTCCTACAATGGGCAGTTCTTC
TRBJ1-1	TRBV6-5	-	-	CAGNQQESTDAFF	TGTGCCGGCAATCAACAGGAGTCAACTGATGCTTTCTTT
TRBJ2-5	TRBV29-1	-	large	CSGRLDQETQYF	TGCAGCGGTAGACTAGACCAAGAGACCCAGTACTTC
TRBJ1-3	TRBV12-3/TRBV12-4	-	few	CASSLSDRGGSTIYF	TGTGCCAGCAGTTTATCGGACCGAGGGGGAAGCACCATATATTTT
TRBJ1-6	TRBV9	-	-	CASSTGSSINSPLHF	TGTGCCAGCAGTACCGGGTCGTCCATAAATTCACCCCTCCACTTT
TRBJ2-1	TRBV29-1	-	-	CSGAAGSLLDEQFF	TGTAGCGGCGCTGCCGGGAGCTTACTCGATGAGCAGTTCTTC
TRBJ2-5	TRBV12-3/TRBV12-4	-	-	CASITYPGNEETQCF	TGTGCCAGCATCACCTACCCCGGGAATGAAGAGACCCAGTGCTTC
TRBJ2-7	TRBV11-2	-	-	CASSLVGGLGEQYF	TGTGCCAGCAGCTTAGTGGGGGGGCTTGGCGAGCAGTACTTC
TRBJ1-6	TRBV5-4	-	-	CASSLRAGGNSPLHF	TGTGCCAGCAGCCTAAGGGCGGGGGGTAATTCACCCCTCCACTTT
TRBJ1-2	TRBV6-5	TRBD1	-	CARSRTGEYGYTF	TGTGCCAGGAGTCGGACAGGGGAATATGGCTACACCTTC
TRBJ2-7	TRBV5-1	TRBD2	-	CASSFTSGNTYEQYF	TGCGCCAGCAGCTTCACTAGCGGTAATACCTACGAGCAGTACTTC
TRBJ2-1	TRBV28	-	many	CASGMGLGPYNEQFF	TGTGCCAGCGGTATGGGACTTGGACCTTACAATGAGCAGTTCTTC
TRBJ1-6	TRBV4-1	-	-	CASSQGPPLESNSPLHF	TGTGCCAGCAGCCAAGGCCCCCCCCTGGAGAGTAATTCACCCCTCCACTTT
TRBJ2-3	TRBV5-4	TRBD2	-	CASSASRGLEDTQYF	TGTGCCAGCAGCGCGAGTCGGGGACTAGAAGATACGCAGTATTTT
TRBJ2-3	TRBV29-1	-	-	CGVRRGGTDMQYF	TGCGGTGTACGGAGGGGGGGCACAGATATGCAGTATTTT
TRBJ2-2	TRBV6-1	-	-	CASSAVGELLF	TGCGCCAGCAGTGCCGTCGGTGAGCTGTTATTT
TRBJ2-2	TRBV5-1	TRBD1	-	CARSLGHWDRAAGELFF	TGCGCCAGGAGCTTGGGCCACTGGGACAGAGCGGCCGGGGAGCTGTTTTTT
TRBJ2-7	TRBV20-1	-	-	CSAPYNGGRGEQYF	TGCAGTGCCCCCTATAACGGGGGCCGGGGCGAGCAGTACTTC
TRBJ2-2	TRBV5-1	-	once	CASSLGHRDSAAGGLFF	TGCGCCAGCAGCTTGGGCCACCGGGACAGTGCGGCCGGGGGGCTGTTTTTT
TRBJ1-2	TRBV7-9	-	once	CASSRTARDYGYTF	TGTGCCAGCAGCCGAACGGCTCGAGACTATGGCTACACCTTC
TRBJ2-1	TRBV10-2	-	-	CASKWREGYNEQLF	TGCGCCAGCAAGTGGAGAGAGGGTTACAATGAGCAGTTATTC
TRBJ2-7	TRBV4-3	-	-	CASSQAVMGGHISYEHYF	TGCGCTAGCAGCCAAGCTGTGATGGGGGGTCACATTAGCTACGAGCACTACTTC
TRBJ2-5	TRBV5-1	TRBD1	-	CASSTTWTGGAEAQYF	TGCGCCAGCAGCACTACCTGGACAGGGGGCGCGGAGGCCCAGTACTTC
TRBJ1-2	TRBV12-3/TRBV12-4	TRBD1	once	CISSLSAGGYGYTF	TGTATTAGCAGTTTATCCGCAGGGGGCTATGGCTACACCTTC
TRBJ2-2	TRBV11-2	-	-	CANSLAGFANTWGLFF	TGTGCCAACAGCTTAGCTGGGTTCGCGAACACCTGGGGGCTGTTTTTT
TRBJ2-3	TRBV11-2	-	once	CTSSLVKSDTRYF	TGTACCAGCAGCTTAGTGAAGTCCGATACGCGGTATTTT
TRBJ2-1	TRBV4-3	-	-	CASSPEAGHSYEQFF	TGCGCCAGCAGCCCAGAGGCAGGGCACAGCTATGAACAGTTCTTC
TRBJ1-1	TRBV24-1	TRBD1	-	CDTNSGTGSTEAFF	TGTGACACCAATTCCGGGACAGGGAGCACTGAAGCTTTCTTT
TRBJ2-3	TRBV11-3	-	-	CASSSGTGRGIDTQYF	TGTGCCAGCAGCTCCGGGACCGGGCGAGGTATAGATACGCAGTATTTT
TRBJ2-5	TRBV5-1	TRBD1	-	CASSTTGTGGAETQHF	TGCGCTAGCAGCACTACCGGGACAGGGGGCGCGGAGACCCAGCACTTC
TRBJ2-5	TRBV21-1	-	-	CASSKEKGSREIQYF	TGTGCCAGCAGCAAAGAGAAAGGCAGCCGAGAGATCCAGTACTTC
TRBJ2-3	TRBV12-3/TRBV12-4	TRBD2	medium-sized	CASSLRTWTSPGVVMNTQYF	TGTGCCAGCAGTTTACGGACCTGGACTAGCCCGGGAGTTGTGATGAATACGCAGTATTTT
TRBJ1-4	TRBV4-1	-	-	CANSQGQGSLSEKLFF	TGCGCCAACAGCCAAGGGCAGGGGTCCTTAAGCGAAAAACTGTTTTTT
TRBJ2-5	TRBV6-1	-	-	CAGSWIGATQETQYF	TGTGCCGGCAGCTGGATAGGGGCTACGCAAGAGACCCAGTACTTC
TRBJ2-1	TRBV11-2	-	-	CASNLSMDGSYNEQLF	TGCGCCAGCAACTTAAGCATGGACGGGAGCTACAATGAGCAGCTCTTC
TRBJ2-6	TRBV11-1	-	-	CANSTPGANVLTF	TGTGCCAATTCAACCCCTGGGGCCAACGTCCTGACTTTC
TRBJ2-7	TRBV11-1	-	-	CASSPRTAGLREQYF	TGTGCCAGCAGCCCTCGGACAGCAGGACTACGCGAGCAGTACTTC
TRBJ2-1	TRBV28	TRBD2	-	CASSSPSSALAGGSPNEQFF	TGTGCCAGCAGCTCTCCCTCTTCGGCTTTAGCGGGAGGCAGCCCCAATGAGCAGTTCTTC
TRBJ2-1	TRBV11-3	-	-	CASSSEENNEQFF	TGTGCCAGCAGCTCAGAGGAGAACAATGAGCAGTTCTTC
TRBJ1-1	TRBV6-5	-	-	CTSRTRETEAFF	TGTACCAGCAGGACTCGAGAGACTGAAGCTTTCTTT
TRBJ2-3	TRBV6-6	-	-	CASSFSSGTSVDTQYF	TGTGCCAGCAGTTTTTCTTCCGGAACTAGTGTAGATACGCAGTATTTT
TRBJ1-5	TRBV28	-	-	CASSISVTGKHF	TGTGCCAGCAGTATCTCCGTGACAGGCAAGCATTTT
TRBJ2-7	TRBV11-2	-	-	CASSPSITGEQYF	TGTGCCAGCAGCCCATCGATTACGGGTGAGCAGTACTTC
TRBJ2-2	TRBV4-3	-	-	CANSQGTGTLTGELFF	TGCGCCAACAGCCAAGGGACGGGGACCCTCACCGGGGAGCTGTTTTTC
TRBJ2-7	TRBV28	TRBD1	-	CASRGLGTGLTVCSYEQYF	TGTGCCAGCAGGGGGTTGGGGACAGGGCTTACGGTGTGTTCCTACGAGCAGTACTTC
TRBJ2-7	TRBV11-2	-	-	CASSISGGGSWAYEQYF	TGTGCCAGCAGTATCTCTGGAGGGGGCTCTTGGGCCTACGAGCAGTACTTC
TRBJ2-5	TRBV10-3	-	-	CAISEPATSQETQYF	TGTGCCATCAGTGAGCCGGCTACCAGTCAAGAGACCCAATACTTC
TRBJ2-5	TRBV6-1	-	medium-sized	CASRKRQETQYF	TGTGCCAGCAGGAAGAGACAAGAGACCCAGTACTTC
TRBJ2-6	TRBV2	-	-	CASSGANILTF	TGTGCCAGCTCTGGGGCCAACATCCTGACATTC